This TCR beta chain appears in the sequencing data of a study of shared T cell receptors in the human thymus. Assay: immunoSEQ multiplex PCR; the TCRdb copy retains only in-frame clones and omits some. The data contain roughly 710,000 clones, over 75% of them singletons. These sequences were also reported in another study, on human thymus T cells. This second study says: Thymic and blood repertoires showed apparently biased V and J gene usage. Reports from related research described highly overlapping thymic repertoires among unrelated individuals.

Material: thymocytes. The TCR was taken from a girl under three years old with a congenital heart defect.

Here the CDR3 reads CASSFRGGGGDTTDTQYF. In DNA form, the CDR3 reads TGTGCCAGCAGCTTTCGGGGGGGAGGCGGGGATACCACAGATACGCAGTATTTT. The chain uses TRBV7-8 and TRBJ2-3, with TRBD2 identical over 8 bases. Germline V gene data show CDR1 as SGHVS and CDR2 as FQNEAQ. The CDR3 loop spans 18 amino acids. V lost 3 bases, J lost 2 bases, and 13 bases stayed unmatched.